Each of the 17 T cell receptor beta chains below was sequenced from the same sample in a study of OX40 agonist ivuxolimab in advanced cancers. The protocol was immunoSEQ multiplex PCR, while the TCRdb copy is restricted to in-frame clones and leaves out a portion. The data show about 23,000 clones, 75% to 85% seen once. This sample comprised CD4+ or CD8+ T cells sorted from blood, obtained in a trial of the OX40 agonist ivuxolimab. The receptor set was obtained from an adult with an advanced solid tumor such as melanoma, head and neck, liver or kidney cancer.

This chain uses TRBV9 with TRBJ2-6; possibly TRBD1 or TRBD2 for D (5 bases each). Trimming took off 0 bases at V and 3 bases at J, with 10 bases between the two ends. Germline CDR1 is SGDLS and CDR2 is YYNGEE. This CDR3 has 16 residues. The CDR3: CASSVVGALGANVLTF. The CDR3 nucleotides are TGTGCCAGCAGCGTAGTCGGGGCTCTTGGGGCCAACGTCCTGACTTTC.

Only one count was recorded for this clone. The chain has TRBV7-9 and TRBJ1-3; 12 bases line up with TRBD1. V was clipped by 5 bases and J by 7 bases; unmatched bases: 15. Germline lookup yields CDR1 SEHNR and CDR2 FQNEAQ (reference sequence). CDR3 length equals 18 residues. CDR3 loop: CASSHSGQGASWRNTIYF. The CDR3 nucleotides read TGTGCCAGCAGCCACTCGGGACAGGGGGCTTCCTGGCGGAACACCATATATTTT. The variable domain in full, completed from reference TRBV7-9 and TRBJ1-3, reads DTGVSQNPRHKITKRGQNVTFRCDPISEHNRLYWYRQTLGQGPEFLTYFQNEAQLEKSRLLSDRFSAERPKGSFSTLEIQRTEQGDSAMYLCASSHSGQGASWRNTIYFGEGSWLTVV.

V and J are TRBV7-2 and TRBJ2-7; possible D gene TRBD1, 6 bases. Germline-derived CDR1 and CDR2 are SGHTA and FQGNSA. Deletions cut 3 bases from V and 3 bases from J, with 9 bases between. The CDR3 length is 13 residues. DNA for the CDR3: TGTGCCAGCAGCTTGATACAGGGCTACGAGCAGTACTTC. Its translation is CASSLIQGYEQYF.

The count of this clone is one. Here the CDR3 DNA reads TGCGCCAGCAGCCAAGGGCGGGGGGGCCGTACGCAGTATTTT. Residues: CASSQGRGGRTQYF. The V and J genes are TRBV4-3 and TRBJ2-3, with 9 bases identical to TRBD2. The V and J ends lost 1 base and 8 bases, in that order; junction bases with no gene match: 4. Germline CDR1 reads LGHNA; CDR2 reads YSLEER. The CDR3 sequence is 14 residues long.

CDR3 sequence reads: CASSPLKGSGLRNEKLFF. DNA for the CDR3: TGTGCCAGCAGCCCTTTAAAGGGGTCAGGATTGCGAAATGAAAAACTGTTTTTT. The chain has TRBV28 and TRBJ1-4, with D tentatively TRBD1 (5 bases). Germline V gene sequence: CDR1 MDHEN, CDR2 SYDVKM. Trimming took 6 bases from V and 5 from J, leaving 25 bases between them. The CDR3 consists of 18 residues.

This clone is classed as medium-sized. The V call is TRBV19, the J call TRBJ1-2; tentatively, D is TRBD1 (5 bases). Germline V CDR1 and CDR2: LNHDA, SQIVND (reference sequence). With 0 bases removed from V and 5 bases from J, the gap between germline ends came to 13 bases. The CDR3 has 15 residues. For the CDR3, the DNA is TGTGCCAGTAGTATAGAAACCGCTCGGGGGTATGGCTACACCTTC. This encodes CASSIETARGYGYTF.

This chain uses TRBV28 with TRBJ1-1, with D possibly TRBD1 on 5 matching bases. The CDR3 contains 13 residues. Germline CDR1 MDHEN, CDR2 SYDVKM. Trimming left V 10 bases short and J 8 bases short, with 20 bases between. The DNA of the CDR3 is TGTGCCACCTCCGGGACCCCCGTTACCGAAGCTTTCTTT. As protein: CATSGTPVTEAFF.

The chain carries TRBV4-3 and TRBJ2-7; 9 bases line up with TRBD1. The CDR3 has 15 residues. Germline CDR1 is LGHNA and CDR2 is YSLEER. J gave up 4 bases and V 0 bases, and 4 bases lay outside the gene matches. CDR3 residues: CASSQEQGARYEQYF. CDR3 sequence (DNA): TGCGCCAGCAGCCAAGAACAGGGGGCGCGATACGAGCAGTACTTC.

The chain couples TRBV6-1 to TRBJ2-5; D remains ambiguous. The V gene lost 6 bases and the J gene lost 5 bases, with 10 bases spanning the gap. CDR3 length: 12 amino acids. CDR1 and CDR2 from the germline V gene are MNHNS and SASEGT. The DNA of the CDR3 is TGTGCCAGCAGCGGTCAGACGGAGACCCAGTACTTC. Protein sequence: CASSGQTETQYF.

The chain carries TRBV6-5 and TRBJ1-1, with TRBD1 matching 7 bases. J gave up 6 bases and V 6 bases, and 4 bases lay outside the gene matches. Per the germline V gene, CDR1 is MNHEY and CDR2 is SVGAGI. This CDR3 region has 12 residues. The CDR3 nucleotides are TGTGCCAGCAGCCTCGACAGGGCTGAAGCTTTCTTT. It specifies CASSLDRAEAFF.

V usage is TRBV6-5 and J usage is TRBJ2-1, with D possibly matching TRBD1 (5 bases). This CDR3 comprises 16 residues. Germline V gene lookup returns CDR1 MNHEY and CDR2 SVGAGI. The V end lost 2 bases, the J end lost 1 base, and 12 bases lay between the germline ends. The CDR3 DNA is TGTGCCAGCAGTTACGAGGCAGGGCGGTCCTACAATGAGCAGTTCTTC. Protein sequence: CASSYEAGRSYNEQFF.

The chain has TRBV18 and TRBJ2-3; TRBD2 aligns across 13 bases. Germline trimming cut 6 bases from V and 1 base from J; bases unmatched to any gene: 4. CDR1 KGHSH and CDR2 LQKENI come from the germline V gene. The length of the CDR3 is 16 residues. The CDR3, as DNA: TGTGCCAGCTCCGACACTAGCGGGGGGGGCACAGATACGCAGTATTTT. Its protein is CASSDTSGGGTDTQYF.

The rearrangement links TRBV9 to TRBJ1-2; 8 bases agree with TRBD1. The V and J ends lost 3 bases and 4 bases, in that order; junction bases with no gene match: 5. The CDR3 is 14 residues long. Germline loops: CDR1 SGDLS, CDR2 YYNGEE. CDR3 DNA sequence: TGTGCCAGCAGCGGGCCCGACAGGGGCTATGGCTACACCTTC. This translates into CASSGPDRGYGYTF.

V is TRBV6-6 and J is TRBJ2-7; D tentatively fits TRBD1 or TRBD2 (7 bases each). CDR3 length: 15 residues. V was clipped by 5 bases and J by 0 bases, with 14 bases between them. CDR1 is MNHNY and CDR2 is SVGAGI in the germline V gene (reference sequence). The CDR3 DNA reads TGTGCCAGCAGTGCGACAGGGAGGGACTCCTACGAGCAGTACTTC. This gives the protein CASSATGRDSYEQYF.

This clone was detected once. The rearrangement joins TRBV30 to TRBJ2-3, with D perhaps TRBD2 (5 bases). The V gene's germline CDR1 is GTSNPN and CDR2 SVGIG (reference sequence). The V and J ends lost 3 bases and 4 bases respectively, with 8 bases between them. This CDR3 has 12 residues. The chain's CDR3 is CAWSDGADTQYF. CDR3 sequence (DNA): TGTGCCTGGAGCGACGGGGCAGATACGCAGTATTTT.

The chain has TRBV10-3 and TRBJ2-7; a possible D gene is TRBD2 (6 bases). The CDR3 covers 22 residues. CDR1 is ENHRY, CDR2 SYGVKD, per germline. The V end was cut by 7 bases, the J end by 3 bases, with 40 bases between. The CDR3 sequence is CAITGTCRVGNLFGVVYYEQYF. The CDR3, as DNA: TGTGCCATCACTGGGACTTGTAGGGTGGGGAATCTTTTTGGGGTGGTTTACTACGAGCAGTACTTC.

The genes are TRBV27 and TRBJ1-2; D gene ambiguous. Germline lookup yields CDR1 MNHEY and CDR2 SMNVEV (reference sequence). CDR3 length: 15 amino acids. Between the trimmed V and J ends, which lost 3 bases and 4 bases, there was a span of 15 bases. As DNA, the CDR3 is TGTGCCAGCAGTTTTGGCGTCGGTGTCATCTATGGCTACACCTTC. Residues: CASSFGVGVIYGYTF.